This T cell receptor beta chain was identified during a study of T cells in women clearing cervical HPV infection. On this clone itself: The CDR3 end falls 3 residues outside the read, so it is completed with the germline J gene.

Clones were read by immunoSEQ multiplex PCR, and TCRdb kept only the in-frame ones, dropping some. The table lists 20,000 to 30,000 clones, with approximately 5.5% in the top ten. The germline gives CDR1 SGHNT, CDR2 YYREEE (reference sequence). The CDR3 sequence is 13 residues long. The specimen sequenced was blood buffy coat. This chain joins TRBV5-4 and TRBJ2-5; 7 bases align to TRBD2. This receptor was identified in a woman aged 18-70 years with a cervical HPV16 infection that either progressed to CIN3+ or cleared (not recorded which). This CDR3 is CASSSGLGDTQYF. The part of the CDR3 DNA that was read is TGTGCCAGCAGCAGCGGACTAGGAGATACC.